The clone carrying this T cell receptor (beta chain) was counted at least ten times. These data come from a study of molecular identifiers for immune sequencing clone quantification. For bulk TCR libraries, previously described methods and listed TCR primers were used. TCRdb re-derived calls from the PCR reads in MiXCR, one entry per CDR3 protein. The sample records around 40,000 distinct CDR3 sequences, roughly 21% being singletons. The CDR3 totals 14 residues. The germline gives CDR1 SQVTM, CDR2 ANQGSEA. The V gene end was trimmed by 2 bases and the J gene end by 1 base; junction bases not matched to a gene: 2.

The clonotype was recovered from a human donor in good health. Some libraries in this study had Jurkat cell RNA spiked in. The V call is TRBV29-1, the J call TRBJ2-3; 8 bases fit TRBD1. What was sequenced was naive CD8+ T cells from blood, with Jurkat cell RNA spiked in. Regarding subset: FACS-sorted CD8+CD4-CCR7+CD45RA+ naive T cells. The CDR3 sequence: CSVETGGGTDTQYF. The CDR3 nucleotides read TGCAGCGTTGAAACAGGGGGTGGCACAGATACGCAGTATTTT.